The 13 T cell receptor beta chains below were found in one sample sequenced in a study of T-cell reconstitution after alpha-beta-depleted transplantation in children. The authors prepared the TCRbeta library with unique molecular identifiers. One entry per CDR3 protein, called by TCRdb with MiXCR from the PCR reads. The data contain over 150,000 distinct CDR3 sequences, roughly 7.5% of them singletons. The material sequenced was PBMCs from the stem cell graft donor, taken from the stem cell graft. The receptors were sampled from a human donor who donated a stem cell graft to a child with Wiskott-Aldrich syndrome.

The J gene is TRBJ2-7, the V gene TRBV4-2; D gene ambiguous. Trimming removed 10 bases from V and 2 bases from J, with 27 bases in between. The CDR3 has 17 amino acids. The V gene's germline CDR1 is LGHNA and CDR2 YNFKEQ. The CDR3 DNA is TGTGCCATCGGCCTCGGGTTTGGGCAAACCAAAACCTACGAGCAGTACTTC. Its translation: CAIGLGFGQTKTYEQYF.

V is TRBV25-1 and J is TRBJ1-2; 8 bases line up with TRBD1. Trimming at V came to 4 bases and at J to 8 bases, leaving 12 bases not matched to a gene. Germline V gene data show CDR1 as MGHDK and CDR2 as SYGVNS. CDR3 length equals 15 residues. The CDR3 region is CASSGQMDREEGYTF. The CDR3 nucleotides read TGTGCCAGCAGTGGCCAGATGGACAGGGAGGAAGGCTACACCTTC.

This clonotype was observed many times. DNA of the CDR3: TGCGCCAGCAGCTCGGCAGGGGGCTCCTACAATGAGCAGTTCTTC. It specifies CASSSAGGSYNEQFF. This rearrangement joins TRBV5-1 to TRBJ2-1; 7 bases align to TRBD1. CDR1 and CDR2 from the germline V gene are SGHRS and YFSETQ. Trimming took 3 bases from V and 0 from J; bases not matched to a gene: 3. The CDR3 runs 15 residues.

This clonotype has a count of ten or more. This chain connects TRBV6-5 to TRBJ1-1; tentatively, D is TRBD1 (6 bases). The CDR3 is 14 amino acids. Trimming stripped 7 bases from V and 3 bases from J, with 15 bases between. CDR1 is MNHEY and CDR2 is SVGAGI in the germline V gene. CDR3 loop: CASTSAGADTEAFF. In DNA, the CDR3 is TGTGCCAGCACCTCGGCAGGGGCGGACACTGAAGCTTTCTTT.

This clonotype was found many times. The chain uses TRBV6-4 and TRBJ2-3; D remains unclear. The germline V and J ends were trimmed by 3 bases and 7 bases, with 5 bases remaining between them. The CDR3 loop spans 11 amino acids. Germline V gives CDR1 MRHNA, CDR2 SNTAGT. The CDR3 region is CASSERNTQYF. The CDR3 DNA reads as TGTGCCAGCAGTGAGAGGAATACGCAGTATTTT.

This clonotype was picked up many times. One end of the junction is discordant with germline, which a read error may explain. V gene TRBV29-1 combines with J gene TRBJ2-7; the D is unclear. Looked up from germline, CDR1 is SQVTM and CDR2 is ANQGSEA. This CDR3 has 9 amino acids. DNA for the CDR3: TGCAGCGTTGACAGGTCGCTTTTCTTC. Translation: CSVDRSLFF.

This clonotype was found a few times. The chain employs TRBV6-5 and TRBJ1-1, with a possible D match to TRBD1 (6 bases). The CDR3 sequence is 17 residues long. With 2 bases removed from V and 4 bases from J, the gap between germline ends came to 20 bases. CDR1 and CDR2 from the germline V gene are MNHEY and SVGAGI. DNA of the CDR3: TGTGCCAGCAGTTACGTCCAGGGGTGGCAGGGAACCACTGAAGCTTTCTTT. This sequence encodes CASSYVQGWQGTTEAFF.

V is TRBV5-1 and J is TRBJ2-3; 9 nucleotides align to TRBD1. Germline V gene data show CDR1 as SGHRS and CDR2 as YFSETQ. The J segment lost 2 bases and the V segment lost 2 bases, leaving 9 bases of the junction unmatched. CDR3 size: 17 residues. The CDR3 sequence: CASSLPRGQGITDTQYF. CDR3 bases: TGCGCCAGCAGCTTACCAAGGGGACAGGGTATCACAGATACGCAGTATTTT.

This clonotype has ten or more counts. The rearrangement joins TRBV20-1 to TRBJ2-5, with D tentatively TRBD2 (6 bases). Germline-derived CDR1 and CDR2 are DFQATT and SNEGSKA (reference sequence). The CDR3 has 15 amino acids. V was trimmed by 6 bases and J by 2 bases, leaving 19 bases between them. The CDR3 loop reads CSAPRVGGRQETQYF. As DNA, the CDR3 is TGCAGTGCCCCGAGGGTGGGAGGAAGACAAGAGACCCAGTACTTC.

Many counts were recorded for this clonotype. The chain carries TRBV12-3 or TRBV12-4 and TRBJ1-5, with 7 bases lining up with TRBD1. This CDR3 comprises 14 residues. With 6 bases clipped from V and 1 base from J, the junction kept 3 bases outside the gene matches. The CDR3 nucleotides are TGTGCCAGCAGACTGACAGGGAGCAATCAGCCCCAGCATTTT. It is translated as CASRLTGSNQPQHF.

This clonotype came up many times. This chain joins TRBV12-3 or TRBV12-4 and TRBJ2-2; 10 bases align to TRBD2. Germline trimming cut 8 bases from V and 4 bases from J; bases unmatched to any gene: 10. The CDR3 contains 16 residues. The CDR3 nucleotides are TGTGCCAGCGGATCGTGGAAGCGGGAGGGCACCGGGGAGCTGTTTTTT. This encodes CASGSWKREGTGELFF.

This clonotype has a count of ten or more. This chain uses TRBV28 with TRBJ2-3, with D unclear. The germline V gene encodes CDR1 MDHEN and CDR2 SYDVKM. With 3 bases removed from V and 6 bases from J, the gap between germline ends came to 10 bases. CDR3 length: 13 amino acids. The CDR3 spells CASSFVRPDTQYF. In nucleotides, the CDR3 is TGTGCCAGCAGTTTTGTACGGCCGGATACGCAGTATTTT.

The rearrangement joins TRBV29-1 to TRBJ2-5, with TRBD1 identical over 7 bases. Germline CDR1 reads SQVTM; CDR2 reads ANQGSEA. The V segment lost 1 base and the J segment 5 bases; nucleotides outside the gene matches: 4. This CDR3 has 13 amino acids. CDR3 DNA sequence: TGCAGCGTTGAAGGACAGGGCTTTGAGACCCAGTACTTC. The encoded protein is CSVEGQGFETQYF.